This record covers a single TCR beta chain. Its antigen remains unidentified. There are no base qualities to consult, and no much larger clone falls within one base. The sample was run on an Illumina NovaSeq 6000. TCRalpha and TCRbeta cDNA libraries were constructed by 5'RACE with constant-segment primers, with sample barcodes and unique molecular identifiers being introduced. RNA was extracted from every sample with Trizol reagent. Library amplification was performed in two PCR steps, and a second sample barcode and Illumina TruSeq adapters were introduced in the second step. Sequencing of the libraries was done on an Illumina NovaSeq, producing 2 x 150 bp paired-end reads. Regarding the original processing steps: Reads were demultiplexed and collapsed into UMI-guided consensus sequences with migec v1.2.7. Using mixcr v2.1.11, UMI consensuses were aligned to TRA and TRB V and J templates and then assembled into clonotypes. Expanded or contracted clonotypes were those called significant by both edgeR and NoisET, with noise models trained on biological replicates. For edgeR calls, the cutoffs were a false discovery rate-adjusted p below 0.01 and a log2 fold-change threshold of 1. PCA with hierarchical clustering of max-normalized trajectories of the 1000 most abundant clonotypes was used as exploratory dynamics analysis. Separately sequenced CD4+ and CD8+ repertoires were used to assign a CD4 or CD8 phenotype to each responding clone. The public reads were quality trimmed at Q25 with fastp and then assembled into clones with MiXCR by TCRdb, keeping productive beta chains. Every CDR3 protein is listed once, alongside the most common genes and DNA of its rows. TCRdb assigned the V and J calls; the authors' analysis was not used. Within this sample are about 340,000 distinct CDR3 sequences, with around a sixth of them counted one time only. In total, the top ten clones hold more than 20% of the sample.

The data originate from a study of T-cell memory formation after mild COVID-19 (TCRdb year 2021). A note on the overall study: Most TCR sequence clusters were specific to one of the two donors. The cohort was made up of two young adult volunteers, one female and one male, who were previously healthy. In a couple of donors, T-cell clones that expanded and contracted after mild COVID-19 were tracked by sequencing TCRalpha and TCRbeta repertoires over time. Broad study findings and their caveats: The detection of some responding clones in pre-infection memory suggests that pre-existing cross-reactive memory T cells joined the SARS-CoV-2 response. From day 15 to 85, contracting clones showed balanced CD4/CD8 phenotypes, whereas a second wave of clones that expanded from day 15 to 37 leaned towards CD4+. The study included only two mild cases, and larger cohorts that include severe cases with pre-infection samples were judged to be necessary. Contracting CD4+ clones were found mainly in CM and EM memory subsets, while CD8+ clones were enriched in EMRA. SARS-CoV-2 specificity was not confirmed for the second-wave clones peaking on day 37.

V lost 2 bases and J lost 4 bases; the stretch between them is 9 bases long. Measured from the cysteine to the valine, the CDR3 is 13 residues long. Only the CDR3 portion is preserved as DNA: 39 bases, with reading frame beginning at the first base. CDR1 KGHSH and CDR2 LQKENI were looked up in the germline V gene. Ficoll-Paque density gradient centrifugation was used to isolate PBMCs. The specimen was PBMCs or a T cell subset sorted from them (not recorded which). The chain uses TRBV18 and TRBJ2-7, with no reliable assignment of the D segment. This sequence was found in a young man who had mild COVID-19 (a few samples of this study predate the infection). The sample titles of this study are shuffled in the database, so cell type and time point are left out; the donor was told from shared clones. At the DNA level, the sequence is TGTGCCAGCTCACCAGGACCGCGGTACGAGCAGTACGTC. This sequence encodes CASSPGPRYEQYV.